These 30 T cell receptor beta chains share one sample of origin, sequenced in a study of cytotoxic CD8 clonotypes in ibrutinib-treated CLL. Clones were read by immunoSEQ multiplex PCR, and TCRdb kept only the in-frame ones, dropping some. The profile shows about 160,000 clones, roughly 86% of them singletons. The material was PBMCs, obtained after 12 months of ibrutinib treatment. Source of these receptors: a human donor with chronic lymphocytic leukemia.

This chain uses TRBV19 with TRBJ1-5; D possibly corresponds to TRBD1 (6 bases). The CDR3 has 15 amino acids. Trimming removed 3 bases from V and 5 bases from J, with 14 bases in between. Per germline, CDR1 LNHDA and CDR2 SQIVND (reference sequence). The CDR3 here is CASSMLGAGDQPQHF. The DNA of the CDR3 is TGTGCCAGTAGTATGTTGGGGGCTGGGGATCAGCCCCAGCATTTT.

The chain recombines TRBV9 with TRBJ1-2; tentative D call: TRBD1 (5 bases). Germline values: CDR1 SGDLS, CDR2 YYNGEE. Trimming removed 4 bases from V and 2 bases from J, with 12 bases in between. CDR3 length: 14 residues. CDR3 loop: CASSITTENYGYTF. Here the CDR3 DNA reads TGTGCCAGCAGCATAACGACAGAGAACTATGGCTACACCTTC.

This clone was recorded once. J is TRBJ2-6 and V is TRBV7-3; 7 bases are a match to TRBD2. Germline V gives CDR1 SGHTA, CDR2 FQGTGA. This CDR3 region has 16 residues. The V and J ends lost 5 bases and 2 bases, in that order; junction bases with no gene match: 6. This CDR3 reads CASSPRRGAGANVLTF. CDR3 nucleotides: TGTGCCAGCAGCCCCCGTCGGGGGGCTGGGGCCAACGTCCTGACTTTC.

This rearrangement joins TRBV19 to TRBJ1-6, with D unclear. The germline V gene encodes CDR1 LNHDA and CDR2 SQIVND (reference sequence). The CDR3 extends over 16 amino acids. The V gene lost 3 bases and the J gene lost 13 bases, with 22 bases spanning the gap. CDR3 in amino acids: CASSISPVAAASPLHF. CDR3 DNA sequence: TGTGCCAGTAGTATTTCCCCGGTCGCGGCGGCCTCCCCCCTCCACTTT.

The chain has TRBV4-3 and TRBJ2-3, with 12 bases fitting TRBD2. The germline gives CDR1 LGHNA, CDR2 YSLEER. The CDR3 is 18 amino acids. V was pared by 3 bases and J by 2 bases, with 9 bases of the junction left unmatched. CDR3 in amino acids: CASSHRLAGEGFTDTQYF. CDR3 in DNA: TGCGCCAGCAGCCATAGACTAGCGGGGGAGGGCTTCACAGATACGCAGTATTTT.

Here the CDR3 reads CASSPMTTGGELFF. CDR3 DNA sequence: TGTGCCAGCAGCCCCATGACCACCGGCGGGGAGCTGTTTTTT. The rearrangement uses TRBV7-3 and TRBJ2-2; no reliable D call. The V and J ends lost 5 bases and 7 bases respectively, with 14 bases between them. This CDR3 has 14 amino acids. Germline assignment: CDR1 SGHTA and CDR2 FQGTGA.

This clone has more than one count but fewer than ten. The J gene is TRBJ2-1, the V gene TRBV5-4; D is perhaps TRBD2 (6 bases). The V and J ends lost 4 bases and 10 bases respectively, with 15 bases between them. The length of the CDR3 is 13 residues. CDR1 and CDR2 from the germline V gene are SGHNT and YYREEE (reference sequence). The CDR3 loop is CASSRDSHWEQFF. CDR3 DNA sequence: TGTGCCAGCAGCCGGGACTCCCATTGGGAGCAGTTCTTC.

There are a few counts of this clone. The gene calls are TRBV2 and TRBJ1-5; D unresolved. The germline V gene encodes CDR1 SNHLY and CDR2 FYNNEI. Trimming cost V 4 bases and J 9 bases, with 16 bases left between them. The CDR3 length is 14 residues. In DNA form, the CDR3 reads TGTGCCAGCAGTGGGGTAGGGCCGGGATTGCCCCAGCATTTT. It codes for CASSGVGPGLPQHF.

J is TRBJ2-1 and V is TRBV29-1; D ambiguous. Trimming left V 2 bases short and J 8 bases short, with 4 bases between. This CDR3 is 10 amino acids long. Looked up from germline, CDR1 is SQVTM and CDR2 is ANQGSEA. CDR3 sequence reads: CSVEFYEQFF. For the CDR3, the DNA is TGCAGCGTTGAATTCTATGAGCAGTTCTTC.

Comment on this clone: One end of the junction does not line up with germline, which may come from a read error. CDR3 nucleotide sequence: TGCGCCAGCAGCCAAGAAAGAGACGTGAATCTCTATGGCTACACCTTC. This codes for CASSQERDVNLYGYTF. The chain joins TRBV5-5 to TRBJ1-2, with D unresolved. Germline V gene sequence: CDR1 SGHKS, CDR2 YYEKEE (reference sequence). The CDR3 runs 16 residues.

J is TRBJ2-5 and V is TRBV6-4; D call uncertain. This CDR3 spans 13 amino acids. Trimming removed 4 bases from V and 3 bases from J, with 9 bases in between. Germline lookup yields CDR1 MRHNA and CDR2 SNTAGT. This chain's CDR3 is CASSVGPKETQYF. For the CDR3, the DNA is TGTGCCAGCAGTGTCGGGCCCAAAGAGACCCAGTACTTC.

This clone was found a few times. The rearrangement uses TRBV6-5 and TRBJ2-1; 7 nucleotides align to TRBD2. The J segment lost 3 bases and the V segment lost 5 bases, leaving 7 bases of the junction unmatched. Germline V gene data show CDR1 as MNHEY and CDR2 as SVGAGI. The CDR3 sequence is 15 residues long. In DNA, the CDR3 is TGTGCCAGCAGTGTTGGACTAGTGAGCTACAATGAGCAGTTCTTC. Its translation is CASSVGLVSYNEQFF.

The rearrangement uses TRBV10-3 and TRBJ1-2; 9 bases line up with TRBD1. CDR1 and CDR2 from the germline V gene are ENHRY and SYGVKD. V gave up 2 bases and J gave up 8 bases; unmatched junction bases: 6. CDR3 length: 14 amino acids. CDR3 loop: CAISEVEDRGGYTF. The CDR3, as DNA: TGTGCCATCAGTGAGGTCGAGGACAGGGGAGGCTACACCTTC.

This chain joins TRBV5-4 and TRBJ1-4; possible D gene TRBD1, 6 bases. The germline gives CDR1 SGHNT, CDR2 YYREEE (reference sequence). V lost 4 bases, J lost 1 base, and 14 bases lay in between. This CDR3 has 16 residues. The CDR3 sequence: CASSRLVQGTNEKLFF. The CDR3 DNA reads as TGTGCCAGCAGCCGTCTAGTACAGGGAACTAATGAAAAACTGTTTTTT.

On this clone: A junction boundary mismatches the germline segment, possibly from a read error. This chain joins TRBV7-7 and TRBJ2-2, with TRBD1 as a possible D gene (5 bases). The CDR3 consists of 13 residues. Germline V gene lookup returns CDR1 SSHAT and CDR2 FNYEAQ (reference sequence). The CDR3 sequence is CASSFRGTGELFF. CDR3 DNA sequence: TGTGCTAGCAGCTTTAGGGGCACCGGGGAGCTGTTTTTT.

The genes are TRBV5-1 and TRBJ2-3, with D hard to call. The V and J ends lost 2 bases and 3 bases respectively, with 4 bases between them. The CDR3 extends over 12 amino acids. Germline CDR1 and CDR2: SGHRS and YFSETQ. The CDR3 DNA sequence: TGCGCCAGCAGCTTTGGGACAGATACGCAGTATTTT. This translates into CASSFGTDTQYF.

This rearrangement joins TRBV29-1 to TRBJ1-1; TRBD1 is a possible D gene (5 bases). CDR1 and CDR2 from the germline V gene are SQVTM and ANQGSEA. The CDR3 has 18 residues. Trimming stripped 8 bases from V and 0 bases from J, with 28 bases between. DNA of the CDR3: TGCAGCACTTTTGGGGCTTTTAGGGAGACCCAATTGAACACTGAAGCTTTCTTT. Translation gives CSTFGAFRETQLNTEAFF.

This clone occurred once. The chain combines TRBV7-2 with TRBJ2-2, with 7 nucleotides matching TRBD2. Germline CDR1 SGHTA, CDR2 FQGNSA. The CDR3 totals 15 residues. J gave up 7 bases and V 5 bases, and 10 bases lay outside the gene matches. The CDR3 bases are TGTGCCAGCAGCCCCGGACTAGTACTTAACGGGGAGCTGTTTTTT. Translation gives CASSPGLVLNGELFF.

The chain couples TRBV4-3 to TRBJ2-1; 7 bases align to TRBD1. Germline CDR1 LGHNA, CDR2 YSLEER. V shed 4 bases, J shed 4 bases, and the junction held 4 bases outside the gene matches. This CDR3 contains 14 residues. The CDR3 DNA sequence: TGCGCCAGCAGCCCCGACAGGGTTTACAATGAGCAGTTCTTC. As protein: CASSPDRVYNEQFF.

The genes are TRBV27 and TRBJ2-5; 8 bases line up with TRBD1. This CDR3 region has 15 residues. In germline, CDR1 is MNHEY, CDR2 SMNVEV (reference sequence). J was trimmed by 4 bases and V by 4 bases; bases with no gene match: 8. The CDR3 here is CASSSSRGRGETQYF. CDR3 DNA: TGTGCCAGCAGTTCCAGCAGGGGGCGCGGAGAGACCCAGTACTTC.

This clone was seen more than once but under ten times. This chain joins TRBV30 and TRBJ2-7, with a possible D match to TRBD2 (6 bases). Trimming left V 0 bases short and J 3 bases short, with 12 bases between. There are 14 residues in the CDR3. The germline CDR1 and CDR2 sequences are GTSNPN and SVGIG (reference sequence). For the CDR3, the DNA is TGTGCCTGGAGTGTAGGAGGGGTCTTCTACGAGCAGTACTTC. This encodes CAWSVGGVFYEQYF.

The chain links TRBV28 to TRBJ1-2; 8 nucleotides align to TRBD1. The CDR3 spans 18 residues. The J segment lost 7 bases and the V segment lost 5 bases, leaving 21 bases of the junction unmatched. The germline V gene has CDR1 MDHEN and CDR2 SYDVKM. CDR3 DNA sequence: TGTGCCAGCAGTCCTTACTTTCGGCGCGGACAGGGATTCGGTGGCTACACCTTC. This gives the protein CASSPYFRRGQGFGGYTF.

This sequence joins TRBV5-1 and TRBJ1-1; unclear D gene. Germline CDR1 and CDR2: SGHRS and YFSETQ. This CDR3 region has 13 residues. V was trimmed by 9 bases and J by 1 base, leaving 13 bases between them. The CDR3 DNA sequence: TGCGCCACCGCCACCGCCGCGAACACTGAAGCTTTCTTT. Amino acids: CATATAANTEAFF. The variable domain in full, completed from reference TRBV5-1 and TRBJ1-1, reads KAGVTQTPRYLIKTRGQQVTLSCSPISGHRSVSWYQQTPGQGLQFLFEYFSETQRNKGNFPGRFSGRQFSNSRSEMNVSTLELGDSALYLCATATAANTEAFFGQGTRLTVV.

This clone has just a few counts. This rearrangement joins TRBV2 to TRBJ1-3; no reliable D call. The V gene lost 6 bases and the J gene lost 0 bases, with 6 bases spanning the gap. The CDR3 is made up of 13 amino acids. Germline CDR1 is SNHLY and CDR2 is FYNNEI. The CDR3 nucleotides are TGTGCCAGCAGGCGGCTCTCTGGAAACACCATATATTTT. Translated, it gives CASRRLSGNTIYF.

The DNA for the CDR3 is TGCGCCAGCAGCTCAAGGGGGGCCAACGTCCTGACTTTC. The encoded protein is CASSSRGANVLTF. The V gene is TRBV5-1, the J gene TRBJ2-6; D ambiguous. The germline CDR1 and CDR2 sequences are SGHRS and YFSETQ. This CDR3 has 13 residues. The V end lost 3 bases, the J end lost 4 bases, and 5 bases lay between the germline ends.

In its sample, this clone was seen once. The rearrangement uses TRBV9 and TRBJ1-4, with 8 bases fitting TRBD1. The CDR3 sequence is 15 residues long. After removal of 4 bases from V and 7 bases from J, the junction contained 9 bases not matched to a gene. Germline V gene sequence: CDR1 SGDLS, CDR2 YYNGEE. CDR3 sequence reads: CASSPGTGLREKLFF. DNA for the CDR3: TGTGCCAGCAGCCCTGGGACAGGCTTGCGTGAAAAACTGTTTTTT.

The rearrangement uses TRBV7-2 and TRBJ2-7, with D perhaps TRBD1 (6 bases). Germline CDR1 reads SGHTA; CDR2 reads FQGNSA. Trimming took 7 bases from V and 5 from J, leaving 24 bases between them. The CDR3 totals 16 residues. CDR3 region: CASTTPSAGEFHEQYF. In DNA form, the CDR3 reads TGTGCCAGCACCACCCCCTCGGCAGGGGAGTTCCACGAGCAGTACTTC.

The chain joins TRBV19 to TRBJ1-6, with unresolved D. With 1 base removed from V and 3 bases from J, the gap between germline ends came to 10 bases. Looked up from germline, CDR1 is LNHDA and CDR2 is SQIVND (reference sequence). The length of the CDR3 is 16 residues. CDR3 amino acids: CASSIVPAVYNSPLHF. The CDR3 DNA reads TGTGCCAGTAGTATAGTTCCGGCAGTCTATAATTCACCCCTCCACTTT.

This chain links TRBV28 with TRBJ2-7; 13 bases fit TRBD2. The trim removed 6 bases at V and 6 bases at J, leaving 2 bases unmatched. CDR1 is MDHEN and CDR2 is SYDVKM in the germline V gene. The CDR3 is made up of 13 amino acids. The CDR3 loop is CASRLAGGFEQYF. The CDR3 DNA sequence: TGTGCCAGCAGACTAGCGGGAGGGTTCGAGCAGTACTTC.

V gene TRBV4-1 combines with J gene TRBJ1-5, with D perhaps TRBD1 (5 bases). This CDR3 is 16 amino acids long. Trimming took 0 bases from V and 2 from J, leaving 11 bases between them. Germline V gene lookup returns CDR1 MGHRA and CDR2 YSYEKL. The CDR3 DNA sequence: TGCGCCAGCAGCCAAGAAGTGGGGGGTGGCAATCAGCCCCAGCATTTT. This sequence encodes CASSQEVGGGNQPQHF.